The 2 T cell receptor beta chains given below trace back to one sample, sequenced in a study of read filtering for tumor transcriptome and immune sequencing. Molecular barcoded adaptors covering alpha/delta and beta/gamma chains were used on roughly 400 ng RNA. MiXCR was run by TCRdb on the reads, yielding one entry per CDR3 protein. The sample includes tens of thousands of distinct CDR3 sequences, about a fifth of them seen just once. Sample: a population of CD138-negative cells sorted from bone marrow. The receptors were sampled from a donor at least 40 years old with multiple myeloma.

This clonotype was observed many times. The chain recombines TRBV3-1 with TRBJ2-3; 11 bases agree with TRBD1. Germline V gene data show CDR1 as LGHDT and CDR2 as YNNKEL (reference sequence). This CDR3 region has 15 residues. V was clipped by 4 bases and J by 7 bases; unmatched bases: 7. The DNA for the CDR3 is TGTGCCAGCAGCCGACGGACAGGGGGCGTACATACGCAGTATTTT. Translation: CASSRRTGGVHTQYF.

This clonotype was detected many times. The CDR3 DNA reads TGCGCCAGCAGGCTTACTAGCGGGGGGGCCTCCGGGGAGCTGTTTTTT. Amino acids: CASRLTSGGASGELFF. The chain is built from TRBV10-2 and TRBJ2-2, with 13 nucleotides matching TRBD2. Germline V gene lookup returns CDR1 WSHSY and CDR2 SAAADI. The CDR3 consists of 16 residues. The trim removed 6 bases at V and 6 bases at J, leaving 7 bases unmatched.